A single sample gave rise to the 17 T cell receptor beta chains below, sequenced in a study of cytomegalovirus exposure and HLA in healthy donors. The protocol was immunoSEQ multiplex PCR, while the TCRdb copy is restricted to in-frame clones and leaves out a portion. The sample holds more than 110,000 clones, about 83% seen once. The sequencing sample was made of PBMCs. These receptors came from a young woman in good health and CMV-seronegative.

The rearrangement joins TRBV5-1 to TRBJ1-1; D may be TRBD1 (5 bases). The V and J ends lost 1 base and 5 bases respectively, with 12 bases between them. The CDR3 runs to 14 residues. Germline lookup yields CDR1 SGHRS and CDR2 YFSETQ. The CDR3 loop is CASSLMGRGTEAFF. CDR3 in DNA: TGCGCCAGCAGCTTGATGGGGCGTGGGACTGAAGCTTTCTTT.

The chain is built from TRBV4-1 and TRBJ2-1, with 7 bases fitting TRBD2. The germline CDR1 and CDR2 sequences are MGHRA and YSYEKL. V dropped 2 bases and J dropped 0; count of bases not matched to a gene: 7. The CDR3 runs to 17 residues. CDR3 nucleotide sequence: TGCGCCAGCAGCCAAATAAGCGGGGCCCTCTCCTACAATGAGCAGTTCTTC. The encoded protein is CASSQISGALSYNEQFF.

The chain uses TRBV18 and TRBJ1-1, with 7 bases identical to TRBD1. The CDR3 covers 15 residues. The germline V gene encodes CDR1 KGHSH and CDR2 LQKENI. J was trimmed by 2 bases and V by 4 bases; bases with no gene match: 7. The CDR3 protein is CASSQTGQLNTEAFF. CDR3 sequence (DNA): TGTGCCAGCTCACAGACGGGACAGCTTAACACTGAAGCTTTCTTT.

The chain combines TRBV6-1 with TRBJ2-1; a weak D match, TRBD2 (6 bases). V was trimmed by 4 bases and J by 4 bases, leaving 23 bases between them. In germline, CDR1 is MNHNS, CDR2 SASEGT. This CDR3 comprises 18 residues. As DNA, the CDR3 is TGTGCCAGCAGTGCGATGCCCTCATCGCGGGGCTTATACAATGAGCAGTTCTTC. Translated: CASSAMPSSRGLYNEQFF.

The genes are TRBV2 and TRBJ1-5; possibly TRBD1 for D (6 bases). The CDR3 loop spans 13 amino acids. The germline V and J ends were trimmed by 4 bases and 6 bases, with 10 bases remaining between them. Germline V gives CDR1 SNHLY, CDR2 FYNNEI. The CDR3 DNA reads TGTGCCAGCAGTGGGGGGCCAGGTCAGCCCCAGCATTTT. Translation gives CASSGGPGQPQHF.

The V gene is TRBV18, the J gene TRBJ2-7, with 8 bases aligning to TRBD2. Losses at the gene ends were 6 bases for V and 2 bases for J; bases not matched to a gene: 9. Germline V CDR1 and CDR2: KGHSH, LQKENI. The CDR3 runs to 15 residues. As DNA, the CDR3 is TGTGCCAGCTCCCGTTTAGCGGGGTCGGCCTACGAGCAGTACTTC. Translating gives CASSRLAGSAYEQYF. Using reference TRBV18 and TRBJ2-7 for the parts outside the CDR3, the full variable domain is NAGVMQNPRHLVRRRGQEARLRCSPMKGHSHVYWYRQLPEEGLKFMVYLQKENIIDESGMPKERFSAEFPKEGPSILRIQQVVRGDSAAYFCASSRLAGSAYEQYFGPGTRLTVT.

This chain joins TRBV5-1 and TRBJ1-1, with D perhaps matching TRBD1 (5 bases). Germline assignment: CDR1 SGHRS and CDR2 YFSETQ. V lost 6 bases to trimming and J lost 0 bases, with 15 bases between them. CDR3 length: 15 residues. CDR3 loop: CASNKAGNLNTEAFF. CDR3 DNA: TGCGCCAGCAACAAAGCAGGGAACTTGAACACTGAAGCTTTCTTT.

This chain links TRBV5-1 with TRBJ2-1, with 11 nucleotides matching TRBD2. The V segment lost 4 bases and the J segment 4 bases; nucleotides outside the gene matches: 4. CDR1 SGHRS and CDR2 YFSETQ come from the germline V gene. This CDR3 spans 15 amino acids. In nucleotides, the CDR3 is TGCGCCAGCAGCCTGGGACTAGCGGATTACAATGAGCAGTTCTTC. Residues: CASSLGLADYNEQFF. The variable domain in full, completed from reference TRBV5-1 and TRBJ2-1, reads KAGVTQTPRYLIKTRGQQVTLSCSPISGHRSVSWYQQTPGQGLQFLFEYFSETQRNKGNFPGRFSGRQFSNSRSEMNVSTLELGDSALYLCASSLGLADYNEQFFGPGTRLTVL.

This clone was seen a few times. The V and J genes are TRBV6-5 and TRBJ1-1, with D possibly TRBD1 on 6 matching bases. The CDR3 contains 13 residues. Germline CDR1 reads MNHEY; CDR2 reads SVGAGI. V was trimmed by 6 bases and J by 6 bases, leaving 14 bases between them. CDR3 sequence (DNA): TGTGCCAGCAGATTCACAGGGAAGCCTGAAGCTTTCTTT. It encodes CASRFTGKPEAFF.

The rearrangement joins TRBV5-1 to TRBJ2-5; 8 bases fit TRBD2. The CDR3 sequence is 16 residues long. The V gene end was trimmed by 0 bases and the J gene end by 5 bases; junction bases not matched to a gene: 9. The germline V gene has CDR1 SGHRS and CDR2 YFSETQ. The CDR3 sequence is CASSLEAGLVFETQYF. CDR3 nucleotides: TGCGCCAGCAGCTTGGAAGCGGGACTAGTTTTTGAGACCCAGTACTTC.

The J gene is TRBJ1-5, the V gene TRBV18; 7 bases agree with TRBD1. This CDR3 is 14 amino acids long. In germline, CDR1 is KGHSH, CDR2 LQKENI. Trimming removed 4 bases from V and 5 bases from J; junction bases left unmatched: 5. CDR3 protein: CASSQTGWYQPQHF. The DNA for the CDR3 is TGTGCCAGCTCACAGACAGGGTGGTATCAGCCCCAGCATTTT.

The chain is built from TRBV7-2 and TRBJ2-5, with 13 bases lining up with TRBD2. Germline V lookup: CDR1 SGHTA, CDR2 FQGNSA. V shed 5 bases, J shed 2 bases, and the junction held 2 bases outside the gene matches. The CDR3 contains 15 residues. The CDR3 region is CASSRTSGGQETQYF. The CDR3 DNA reads TGTGCCAGCAGCCGGACTAGCGGGGGTCAAGAGACCCAGTACTTC.

The chain links TRBV5-4 to TRBJ2-3, with 9 bases lining up with TRBD2. This CDR3 spans 15 amino acids. V was pared by 1 base and J by 2 bases, with 2 bases of the junction left unmatched. From germline, CDR1 is SGHNT and CDR2 YYREEE (reference sequence). CDR3 in amino acids: CASSLSGGHTDTQYF. The CDR3, as DNA: TGTGCCAGCAGCTTGAGCGGGGGGCACACAGATACGCAGTATTTT.

A single count supports this clone. V is TRBV11-2 and J is TRBJ1-1; 10 bases align to TRBD1. Germline V gives CDR1 SGHAT, CDR2 FQNNGV. This CDR3 region has 15 residues. V shed 5 bases and J 9 bases; nucleotides not matched to a gene: 12. CDR3 residues: CASSTRQGALGKAFF. DNA of the CDR3: TGTGCCAGCAGCACCCGACAGGGGGCTCTAGGGAAAGCTTTCTTT.

CDR3 nucleotides: TGTGCCAGTACAACCGACACAGGGGTCGCCCGTCAGCCCCAGCATTTT. Its translation is CASTTDTGVARQPQHF. The chain uses TRBV5-8 and TRBJ1-5, with 7 bases matching TRBD1. J lost 6 bases, V lost 8 bases, and 17 bases had no gene match. Germline CDR1 reads SGHTS; CDR2 reads YDEGEE. The CDR3 extends over 16 amino acids.

The V call is TRBV10-3, the J call TRBJ2-7; 9 nucleotides agree with TRBD2. The germline CDR1 and CDR2 sequences are ENHRY and SYGVKD. Unmatched junction bases numbered 4, after V lost 5 bases and J lost 2 bases. The CDR3 contains 14 residues. Here the CDR3 DNA reads TGTGCCATCAGTTCTCTAGCGGGGACCTACGAGCAGTACTTC. It yields the protein CAISSLAGTYEQYF.

The chain combines TRBV7-3 with TRBJ1-6; weak D call: TRBD1 (5 bases). Germline values: CDR1 SGHTA, CDR2 FQGTGA. CDR3 length: 15 residues. Between the trimmed V and J ends, which lost 1 base and 9 bases, there was a span of 13 bases. The CDR3 reads CASSLMGTGGSPLHF. The CDR3, as DNA: TGTGCCAGCAGCTTAATGGGGACGGGGGGTTCACCCCTCCACTTT.